This T cell receptor (beta chain) was observed in a study of blood T cell dynamics during melanoma immunotherapy. Looking at the study overall: Metastatic melanoma patients received first-line pembrolizumab or nivolumab plus ipilimumab.

Time point specified: week 3, after first cycle of checkpoint inhibitor. Produced via immunoSEQ multiplex PCR; TCRdb's table is partial and in-frame only. Altogether 15,000 or so clones are present, about 94% being singletons, with the ten largest covering over 0.2%. The study's findings and limits: Whether repertoire-driving clones were melanoma-specific could not be determined. The most clonal sorted CD8+ subset, immune-effector cells, was closest to cell-free DNA CDR3 sequences.

The CDR3 contains 18 residues. Germline assignment: CDR1 MDHEN and CDR2 SYDVKM. J gave up 0 bases and V 3 bases, and 11 bases lay outside the gene matches. Concerning this clone itself: No antigen is known for it.

This chain connects TRBV28 to TRBJ2-1, with TRBD2 identical over 7 bases. The sequenced sample was effector memory CD8+ T cells from blood, obtained from a patient treated with checkpoint blockade. This sequence was found in a human donor with melanoma. The CDR3 nucleotides read TGTGCCAGCAGTTTCCCTCCCTATCGCGGGAGCTCCTACAATGAGCAGTTCTTC. This translates into CASSFPPYRGSSYNEQFF.